The rows below give T cell receptor beta chains drawn from one sample of a study of blood T cell repertoires in COVID-19. Method: immunoSEQ multiplex PCR; TCRdb's copy keeps in-frame clones and lacks some. Here the sample spans roughly 26,000 clones, 65% to 90% being singletons. The sequenced material came from peripheral blood. The receptors shown here come from a human donor in a cohort sampled during active COVID-19. Both conserved end residues are part of each CDR3. D genes are given only for firm matches. Some rows mark clone size as missing; the rest say once, few, many or name a class of expanded clone.

j_call | clone_size | d_call | v_call | cdr3_aa | cdr3_nt
TRBJ1-1 | - | - | TRBV13 | CASSFASTANTEAFF | TGTGCCAGCAGCTTCGCCTCGACAGCGAACACTGAAGCTTTCTTT
TRBJ1-1 | - | - | TRBV9 | CASSVEAVTGTLRGEGLRSEAFF | TGTGCCAGCAGCGTAGAGGCCGTGACAGGAACCTTAAGAGGAGAGGGCCTACGTTCTGAAGCTTTCTTT
TRBJ2-3 | - | TRBD2 | TRBV9 | CASSERERGTDTQYF | TGTGCCAGCTCCGAGCGGGAGAGGGGCACAGATACGCAGTATTTT
TRBJ2-3 | - | TRBD2 | TRBV4-1 | CASSQVSGVSTDTQYF | TGCGCCAGCAGCCAAGTTAGCGGGGTTAGCACAGATACGCAGTATTTT
TRBJ2-7 | - | TRBD1 | TRBV20-1 | CSADRVREQYF | TGCAGTGCTGACAGGGTTCGAGAGCAGTACTTC
TRBJ2-5 | - | - | TRBV20-1 | CSASSQWAEETQYF | TGCAGTGCTAGTTCCCAGTGGGCCGAAGAGACCCAGTACTTC
TRBJ2-1 | once | TRBD1 | TRBV24-1 | CATSDSFSGTGRGTGQFF | TGTGCCACCAGTGATTCCTTTTCCGGGACAGGTAGAGGAACTGGGCAGTTCTTC
TRBJ1-1 | - | - | TRBV28 | CASSLSTRSSEAFF | TGTGCCAGCAGTTTATCCACGAGGAGCTCTGAAGCTTTCTTT
TRBJ1-1 | - | - | TRBV6-5 | CASSSGYSEAFF | TGTGCCAGCAGTTCAGGGTACTCTGAAGCTTTCTTT
TRBJ2-1 | - | - | TRBV7-3 | CASSLTSSGNEQFF | TGTGCCAGCAGCTTAACGTCTTCGGGGAATGAGCAGTTCTTC
TRBJ2-6 | - | TRBD2 | TRBV28 | CASSGWTSGSKYGANVLTF | TGTGCCAGCAGTGGATGGACTAGCGGGAGCAAGTATGGGGCCAACGTCCTGACTTTC
TRBJ2-3 | - | TRBD2 | TRBV15 | CATSGILTSGGSTDTQYF | TGTGCCACCAGCGGGATTCTGACTAGCGGGGGTAGCACAGATACGCAGTATTTT
TRBJ1-4 | once | - | TRBV18 | CASSPTLGQTFGKLFF | TGTGCCAGCTCACCAACTTTGGGGCAAACATTTGGGAAACTGTTTTTT
TRBJ1-2 | - | TRBD1 | TRBV18 | CASSPGQGARYGYTF | TGTGCCAGCTCACCTGGACAGGGGGCGCGATATGGCTACACCTTC
TRBJ1-2 | - | TRBD1 | TRBV4-3 | CASSPSRGRGLQGYTF | TGCGCCAGCAGCCCGTCAAGGGGCAGGGGGCTCCAAGGCTACACCTTC